This T cell receptor beta chain originates from a study of cytomegalovirus exposure and HLA in healthy donors. Study-level information: Some 85 million unique TCRs, all from HLA-typed donors, were included in an early release of the data.

Vbeta (60) and Jbeta (13) primers were used in the PCR. The assay was immunoSEQ multiplex PCR, and TCRdb's table has in-frame clones only and misses some. The data hold about 120,000 clones, with roughly 80% observed a single time. The study's findings and limits: A later analysis linked roughly 17,000 TCR beta sequences to HLA alleles at 0.05 false discovery rate. 150 or so TCR beta chains were listed as cytomegalovirus-associated. Productive status was seen about 87% or about 30% of the time for most TCR beta V segments in an earlier analysis.

Points on this clone: Its antigen is currently unknown.

This CDR3 is 16 amino acids long. V was pared by 5 bases and J by 1 base, with 17 bases between. Germline-derived CDR1 and CDR2 are MDHEN and SYDVKM. This sequence originates from a man aged 60-69 years in good health and CMV-seropositive. This chain connects TRBV28 to TRBJ1-1, with a tentative D call TRBD1 (6 bases). Source material: PBMCs. The chain's CDR3 is CASSPHGQHKNTEAFF. The CDR3 region has the DNA TGTGCCAGCAGTCCCCACGGACAGCACAAGAACACTGAAGCTTTCTTT.